Following are 9 T cell receptor beta chains from one sample sequenced in a study of blood T cell repertoires in COVID-19. Sequencing was performed with immunoSEQ multiplex PCR; in TCRdb, only in-frame clones are kept and a portion is missing. The sample consists of tens of thousands of clones, roughly 91% of them appearing once. Sequenced input: peripheral blood. Receptor source: a man in his sixties or seventies with acute or convalescent COVID-19.

This clone was detected only once. V and J are TRBV5-1 and TRBJ1-3; D is uncertain. Germline-derived CDR1 and CDR2 are SGHRS and YFSETQ. The CDR3 length is 15 residues. V lost 5 bases, J lost 0 bases, and 12 bases lay in between. The CDR3 DNA follows: TGCGCCAGCAGTCTGAACGCGGGCTCTGGAAACACCATATATTTT. It yields the protein CASSLNAGSGNTIYF.

The genes are TRBV5-8 and TRBJ1-5; 7 nucleotides align to TRBD1. The junction had 6 bases not matched to a gene; V was cut back by 7 bases and J by 11 bases. CDR1 SGHTS and CDR2 YDEGEE come from the germline V gene. The CDR3 sequence is 11 residues long. The CDR3 region is CASGQEGAQHF. CDR3 sequence (DNA): TGTGCCAGCGGACAGGAGGGGGCCCAGCATTTT.

As to this clone: One junction end does not reproduce the germline sequence, and a read error may be involved. This chain joins TRBV6-5 and TRBJ2-1; the match to TRBD2 covers 10 bases. The CDR3 is 14 residues long. The germline V gene has CDR1 MNHEY and CDR2 SVGAGI. This chain's CDR3 is CAGRTSGYYNEQFF. CDR3 coding DNA: TGTGCCGGCAGGACTAGCGGATACTACAATGAGCAGTTCTTC.

The chain is built from TRBV6-6 and TRBJ1-4, with 7 bases identical to TRBD1. CDR1 MNHNY and CDR2 SVGAGI come from the germline V gene (reference sequence). The CDR3 contains 15 residues. The V segment lost 8 bases and the J segment 2 bases; nucleotides outside the gene matches: 8. The CDR3 spells CASSSQGVTNEKLFF. DNA for the CDR3: TGTGCCAGCTCCAGTCAGGGGGTTACTAATGAAAAACTGTTTTTT.

The rearrangement joins TRBV19 to TRBJ2-1; 13 bases map to TRBD2. This CDR3 is built from 16 residues. Trimming cost V 5 bases and J 15 bases; bases outside gene matches: 16. CDR1 is LNHDA and CDR2 is SQIVND in the germline V gene (reference sequence). This CDR3 reads CASSSRQARTSGSSFF. The CDR3 nucleotides read TGTGCCAGTAGTTCCCGACAGGCCAGGACTAGCGGGAGTTCGTTCTTC.

The chain has TRBV5-4 and TRBJ1-4; 9 bases align to TRBD1. The germline V gene encodes CDR1 SGHNT and CDR2 YYREEE (reference sequence). With V trimmed by 4 bases and J by 6 bases, 1 base remained unmatched. This CDR3 comprises 13 residues. The CDR3 bases are TGTGCCAGCAGCCGGGACAGGGATGAAAAACTGTTTTTT. This codes for CASSRDRDEKLFF.

The V and J genes are TRBV3-1 (or the pseudogene TRBV3-2) and TRBJ2-2; 8 bases align to TRBD1. The CDR3 is 18 amino acids. Germline V gene sequence: CDR1 LGHDT, CDR2 YNNKEL (reference sequence). V dropped 1 base and J dropped 7; count of bases not matched to a gene: 14. CDR3 sequence: CASSQVGLWDRSRGELFF. The CDR3 DNA reads TGTGCCAGCAGCCAAGTCGGTTTGTGGGACAGGAGCCGCGGGGAGCTGTTTTTT.

The V call is TRBV24-1, the J call TRBJ2-2; D uncertain. Trimming removed 9 bases from V and 5 bases from J, with 9 bases in between. The CDR3 totals 12 residues. From germline, CDR1 is KGHDR and CDR2 SFDVKD. CDR3 sequence: CATQVYTGELFF. Here the CDR3 DNA reads TGTGCCACCCAGGTATATACCGGGGAGCTGTTTTTT.

The chain uses TRBV5-1 and TRBJ1-5; 8 nucleotides match TRBD1. Trimming took 2 bases from V and 2 from J; bases not matched to a gene: 0. The V gene's germline CDR1 is SGHRS and CDR2 YFSETQ. The CDR3 is 14 residues long. The CDR3 spells CASSLQGGNQPQHF. In nucleotides, the CDR3 is TGCGCCAGCAGCTTACAGGGGGGCAATCAGCCCCAGCATTTT.